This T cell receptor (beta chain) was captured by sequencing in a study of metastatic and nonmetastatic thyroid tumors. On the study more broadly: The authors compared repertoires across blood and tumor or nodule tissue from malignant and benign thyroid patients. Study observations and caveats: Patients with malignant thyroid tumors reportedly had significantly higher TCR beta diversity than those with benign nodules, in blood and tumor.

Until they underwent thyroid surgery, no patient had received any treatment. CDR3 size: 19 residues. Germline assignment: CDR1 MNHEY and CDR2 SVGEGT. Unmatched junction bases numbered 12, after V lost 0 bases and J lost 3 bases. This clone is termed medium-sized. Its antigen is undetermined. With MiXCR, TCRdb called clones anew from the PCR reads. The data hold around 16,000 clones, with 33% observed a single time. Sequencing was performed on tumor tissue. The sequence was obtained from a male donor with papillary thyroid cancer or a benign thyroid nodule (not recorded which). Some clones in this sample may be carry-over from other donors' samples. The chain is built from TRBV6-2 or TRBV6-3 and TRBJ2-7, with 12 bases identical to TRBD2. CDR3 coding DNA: TGTGCCAGCAGTTACTCGGGCGGTCTAGCGGGAGGGTCGATCTACGAGCAGTACTTC. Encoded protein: CASSYSGGLAGGSIYEQYF.